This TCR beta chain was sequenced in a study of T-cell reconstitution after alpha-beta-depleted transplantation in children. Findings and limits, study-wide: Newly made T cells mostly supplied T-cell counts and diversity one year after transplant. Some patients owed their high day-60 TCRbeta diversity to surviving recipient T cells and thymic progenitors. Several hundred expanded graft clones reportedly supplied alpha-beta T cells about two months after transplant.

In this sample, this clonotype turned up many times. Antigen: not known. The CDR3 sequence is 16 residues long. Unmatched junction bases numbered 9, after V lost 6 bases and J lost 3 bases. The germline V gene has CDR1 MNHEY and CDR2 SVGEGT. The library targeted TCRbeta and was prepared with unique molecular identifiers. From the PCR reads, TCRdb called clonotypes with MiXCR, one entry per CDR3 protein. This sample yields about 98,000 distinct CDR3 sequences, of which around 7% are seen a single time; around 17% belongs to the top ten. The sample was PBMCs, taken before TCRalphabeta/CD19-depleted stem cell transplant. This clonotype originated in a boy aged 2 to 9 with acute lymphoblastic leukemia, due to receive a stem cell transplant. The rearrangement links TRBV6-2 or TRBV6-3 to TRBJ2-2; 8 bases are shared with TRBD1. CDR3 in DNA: TGTGCCAGCAGCCCCGTCGGACAGGGACACACCGGGGAGCTGTTTTTT. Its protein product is CASSPVGQGHTGELFF.